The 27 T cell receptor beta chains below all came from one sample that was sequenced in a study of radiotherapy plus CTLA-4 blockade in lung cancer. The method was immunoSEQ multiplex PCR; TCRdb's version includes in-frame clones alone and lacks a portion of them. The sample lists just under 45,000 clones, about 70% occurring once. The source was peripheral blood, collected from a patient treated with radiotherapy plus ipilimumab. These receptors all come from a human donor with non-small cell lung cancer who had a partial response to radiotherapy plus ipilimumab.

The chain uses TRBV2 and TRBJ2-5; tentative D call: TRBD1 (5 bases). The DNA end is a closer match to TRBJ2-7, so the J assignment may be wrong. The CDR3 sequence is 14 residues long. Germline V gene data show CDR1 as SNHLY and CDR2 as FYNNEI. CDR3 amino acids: CASRQAGREYEQYF. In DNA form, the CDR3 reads TGTGCCAGCAGACAGGCCGGTCGAGAATACGAGCAGTACTTC.

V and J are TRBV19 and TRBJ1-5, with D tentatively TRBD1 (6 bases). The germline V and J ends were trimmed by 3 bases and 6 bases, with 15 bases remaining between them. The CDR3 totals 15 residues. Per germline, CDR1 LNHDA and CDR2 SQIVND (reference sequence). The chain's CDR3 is CASSIRGGGPQPQHF. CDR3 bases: TGTGCCAGTAGTATCAGGGGCGGAGGACCTCAGCCCCAGCATTTT.

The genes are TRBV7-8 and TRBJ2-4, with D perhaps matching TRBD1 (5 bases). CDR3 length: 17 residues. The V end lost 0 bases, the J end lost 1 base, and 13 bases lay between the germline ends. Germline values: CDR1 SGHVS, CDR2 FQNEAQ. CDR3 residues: CASSLALGDGAKNIQYF. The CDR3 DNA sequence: TGTGCCAGCAGCTTAGCGCTAGGGGATGGGGCCAAAAACATTCAGTACTTC. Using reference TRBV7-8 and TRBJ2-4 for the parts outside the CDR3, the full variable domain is GAGVSQSPRYKVAKRGQDVALRCDPISGHVSLFWYQQALGQGPEFLTYFQNEAQLDKSGLPSDRFFAERPEGSVSTLKIQRTQQEDSAVYLCASSLALGDGAKNIQYFGAGTRLSVL.

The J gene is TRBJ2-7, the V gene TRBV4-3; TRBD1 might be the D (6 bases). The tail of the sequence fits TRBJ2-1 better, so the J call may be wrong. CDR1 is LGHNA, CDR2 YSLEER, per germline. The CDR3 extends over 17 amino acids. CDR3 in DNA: TGCGCCAGCAGCCAAGGGTGGGGGCGTCTCGGCTACAATGAGCAGTTCTTC. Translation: CASSQGWGRLGYNEQFF.

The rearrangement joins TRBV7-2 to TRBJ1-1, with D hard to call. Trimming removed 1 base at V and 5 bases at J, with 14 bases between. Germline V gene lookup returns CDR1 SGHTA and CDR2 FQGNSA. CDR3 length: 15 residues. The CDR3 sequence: CASSLDPPGRTEAFF. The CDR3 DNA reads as TGTGCCAGCAGCTTAGACCCTCCCGGGAGGACTGAAGCTTTCTTT. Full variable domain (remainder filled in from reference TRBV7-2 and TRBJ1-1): GAGVSQSPSNKVTEKGKDVELRCDPISGHTALYWYRQSLGQGLEFLIYFQGNSAPDKSGLPSDRFSAERTGGSVSTLTIQRTQQEDSAVYLCASSLDPPGRTEAFFGQGTRLTVV.

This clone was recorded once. This CDR3 reads CASSLRDIGQETQYF. The CDR3, as DNA: TGTGCCAGCTCACTGAGGGATATTGGCCAAGAGACCCAGTACTTC. This chain joins TRBV18 and TRBJ2-5; D perhaps matches TRBD2 (5 bases). This CDR3 is built from 15 residues. CDR1 and CDR2 (germline): KGHSH, LQKENI. V lost 4 bases and J lost 1, with 13 bases in between.

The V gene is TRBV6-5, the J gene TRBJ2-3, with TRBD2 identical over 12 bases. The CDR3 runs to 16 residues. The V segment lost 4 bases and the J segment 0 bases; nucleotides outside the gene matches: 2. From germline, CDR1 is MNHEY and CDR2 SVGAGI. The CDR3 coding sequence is TGTGCCAGCAGTTCACTAGCGGGGGGTAGCACAGATACGCAGTATTTT. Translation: CASSSLAGGSTDTQYF.

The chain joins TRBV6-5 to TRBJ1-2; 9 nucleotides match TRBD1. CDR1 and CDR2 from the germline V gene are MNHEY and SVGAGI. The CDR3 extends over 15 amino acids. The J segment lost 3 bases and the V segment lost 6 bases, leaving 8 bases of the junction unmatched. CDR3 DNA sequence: TGTGCCAGCAGAATACAACAGGGGGCGGACTATGGCTACACCTTC. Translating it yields CASRIQQGADYGYTF.

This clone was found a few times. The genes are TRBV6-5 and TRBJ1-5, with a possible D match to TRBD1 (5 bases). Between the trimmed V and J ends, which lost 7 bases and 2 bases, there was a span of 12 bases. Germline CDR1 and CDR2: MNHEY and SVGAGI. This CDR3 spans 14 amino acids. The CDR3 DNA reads TGTGCCAGCACAGGGATTTTAGGCAATCAGCCCCAGCATTTT. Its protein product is CASTGILGNQPQHF.

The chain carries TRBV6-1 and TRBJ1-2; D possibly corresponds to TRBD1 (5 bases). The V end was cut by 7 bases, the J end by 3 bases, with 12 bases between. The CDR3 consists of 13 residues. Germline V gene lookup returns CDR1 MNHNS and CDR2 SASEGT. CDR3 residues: CASKTQGYYGYTF. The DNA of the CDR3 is TGTGCCAGCAAGACGCAGGGATACTATGGCTACACCTTC.

The chain's CDR3 is CASSPRQGSSYEQYF. The CDR3 coding sequence is TGTGCCAGCAGCCCGAGACAGGGGAGCTCCTACGAGCAGTACTTC. The rearrangement joins TRBV5-4 to TRBJ2-7, with 8 nucleotides matching TRBD1. The V gene end was trimmed by 4 bases and the J gene end by 0 bases; junction bases not matched to a gene: 6. The CDR3 totals 15 residues. Per the germline V gene, CDR1 is SGHNT and CDR2 is YYREEE (reference sequence).

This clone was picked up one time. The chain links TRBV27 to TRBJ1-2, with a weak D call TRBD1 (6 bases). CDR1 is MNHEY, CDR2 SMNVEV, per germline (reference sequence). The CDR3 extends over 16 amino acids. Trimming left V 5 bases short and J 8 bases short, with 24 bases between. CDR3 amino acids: CASSPSAGDDFDGYTF. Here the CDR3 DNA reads TGTGCCAGCAGTCCCTCGGCAGGGGATGATTTTGACGGCTACACCTTC.

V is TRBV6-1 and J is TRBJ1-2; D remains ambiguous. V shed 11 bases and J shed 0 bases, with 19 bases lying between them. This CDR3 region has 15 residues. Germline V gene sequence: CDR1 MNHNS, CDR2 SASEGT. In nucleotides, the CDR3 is TGTGCCGAGGGAGAGCCTCAAGCGGCTAACTATGGCTACACCTTC. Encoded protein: CAEGEPQAANYGYTF.

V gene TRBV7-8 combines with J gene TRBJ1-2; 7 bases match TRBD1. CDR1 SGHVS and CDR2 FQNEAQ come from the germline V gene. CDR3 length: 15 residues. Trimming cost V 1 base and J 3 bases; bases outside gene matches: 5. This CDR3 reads CASSLGRGRDYGYTF. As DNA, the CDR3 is TGTGCCAGCAGCTTAGGGAGGGGGCGAGACTATGGCTACACCTTC.

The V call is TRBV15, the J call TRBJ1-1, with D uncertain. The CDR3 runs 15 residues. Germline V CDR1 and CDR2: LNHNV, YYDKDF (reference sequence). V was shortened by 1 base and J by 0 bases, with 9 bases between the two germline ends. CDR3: CATSRGGSMNTEAFF. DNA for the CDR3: TGTGCCACCAGCAGAGGCGGGTCTATGAACACTGAAGCTTTCTTT.

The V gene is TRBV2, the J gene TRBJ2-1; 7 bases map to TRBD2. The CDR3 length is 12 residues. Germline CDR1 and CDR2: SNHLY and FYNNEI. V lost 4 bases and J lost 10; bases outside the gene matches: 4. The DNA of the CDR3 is TGTGCCAGCAGTGGGGACGGGGGGGAGCAGTTCTTC. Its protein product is CASSGDGGEQFF.

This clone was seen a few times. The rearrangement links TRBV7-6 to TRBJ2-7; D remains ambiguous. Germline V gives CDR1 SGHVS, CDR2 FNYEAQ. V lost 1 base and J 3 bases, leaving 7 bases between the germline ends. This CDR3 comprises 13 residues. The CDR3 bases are TGTGCCAGCAGCTTAGGTCCCAACTACGAGCAGTACTTC. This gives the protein CASSLGPNYEQYF.

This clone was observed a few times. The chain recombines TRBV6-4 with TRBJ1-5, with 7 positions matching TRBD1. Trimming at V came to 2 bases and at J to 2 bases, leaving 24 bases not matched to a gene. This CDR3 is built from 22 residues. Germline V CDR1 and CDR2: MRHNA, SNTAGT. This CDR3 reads CASSDASAARTGGAWGNQPQHF. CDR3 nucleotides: TGTGCCAGCAGTGACGCAAGCGCGGCCCGGACAGGAGGTGCCTGGGGCAATCAGCCCCAGCATTTT.

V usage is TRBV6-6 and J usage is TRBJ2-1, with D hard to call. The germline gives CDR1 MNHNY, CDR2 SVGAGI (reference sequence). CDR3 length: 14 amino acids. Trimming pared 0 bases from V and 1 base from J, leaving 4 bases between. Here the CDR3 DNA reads TGTGCCAGCAGTTACTCCGGGTCCTACAATGAGCAGTTCTTC. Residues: CASSYSGSYNEQFF.

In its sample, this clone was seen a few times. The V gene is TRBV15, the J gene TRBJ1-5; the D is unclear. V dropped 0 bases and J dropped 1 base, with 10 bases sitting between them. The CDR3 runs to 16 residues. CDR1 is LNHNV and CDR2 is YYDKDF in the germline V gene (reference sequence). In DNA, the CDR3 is TGTGCCACCAGCAGAGATCTTGCGAGGAGCAATCAGCCCCAGCATTTT. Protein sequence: CATSRDLARSNQPQHF. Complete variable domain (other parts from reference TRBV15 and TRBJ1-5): DAMVIQNPRYQVTQFGKPVTLSCSQTLNHNVMYWYQQKSSQAPKLLFHYYDKDFNNEADTPDNFQSRRPNTSFCFLDIRSPGLGDTAMYLCATSRDLARSNQPQHFGDGTRLSIL.

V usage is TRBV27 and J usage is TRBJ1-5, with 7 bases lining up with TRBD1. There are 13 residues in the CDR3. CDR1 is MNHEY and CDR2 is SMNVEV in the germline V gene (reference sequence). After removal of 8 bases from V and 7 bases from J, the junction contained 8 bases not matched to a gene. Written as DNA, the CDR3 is TGTGCCAGCTCAGGGGGGTGGGGGCAGCCCCAGCATTTT. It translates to CASSGGWGQPQHF.

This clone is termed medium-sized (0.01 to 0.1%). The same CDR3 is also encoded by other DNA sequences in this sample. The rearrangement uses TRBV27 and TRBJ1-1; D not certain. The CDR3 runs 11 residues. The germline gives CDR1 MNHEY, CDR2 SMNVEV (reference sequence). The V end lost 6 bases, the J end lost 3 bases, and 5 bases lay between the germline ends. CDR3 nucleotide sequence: TGTGCCAGCAGGAGAGACACTGAAGCTTTCTTT. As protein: CASRRDTEAFF.

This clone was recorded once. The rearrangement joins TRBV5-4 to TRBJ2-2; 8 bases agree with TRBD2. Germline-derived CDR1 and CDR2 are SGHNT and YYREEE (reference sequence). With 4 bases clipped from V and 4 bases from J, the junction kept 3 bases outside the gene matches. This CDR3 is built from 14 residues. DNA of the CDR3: TGTGCCAGCAGCCGGGGGGGCGGCACCGGGGAGCTGTTTTTT. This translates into CASSRGGGTGELFF.

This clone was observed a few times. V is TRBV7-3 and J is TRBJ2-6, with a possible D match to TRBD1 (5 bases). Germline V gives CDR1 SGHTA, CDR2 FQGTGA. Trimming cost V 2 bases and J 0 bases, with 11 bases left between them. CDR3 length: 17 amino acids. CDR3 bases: TGTGCCAGCAGCTTACAGGGCGTAAGCTCTGGGGCCAACGTCCTGACTTTC. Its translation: CASSLQGVSSGANVLTF.

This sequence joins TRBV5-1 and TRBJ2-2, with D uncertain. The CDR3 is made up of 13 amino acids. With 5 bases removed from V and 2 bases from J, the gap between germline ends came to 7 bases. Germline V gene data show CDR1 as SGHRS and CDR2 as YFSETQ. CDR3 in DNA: TGCGCCAGCAGGCTGGGCAACACCGGGGAGCTGTTTTTT. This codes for CASRLGNTGELFF. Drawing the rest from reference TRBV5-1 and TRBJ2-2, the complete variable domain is KAGVTQTPRYLIKTRGQQVTLSCSPISGHRSVSWYQQTPGQGLQFLFEYFSETQRNKGNFPGRFSGRQFSNSRSEMNVSTLELGDSALYLCASRLGNTGELFFGEGSRLTVL.

CDR3 region: CAIALDRERNEQFF. The CDR3 DNA reads as TGTGCCATCGCCCTTGACAGGGAGAGGAATGAGCAGTTCTTC. The rearrangement uses TRBV10-3 and TRBJ2-1, with 7 bases lining up with TRBD1. V trimming: 8 bases; J trimming: 7 bases; junction bases outside the gene matches: 11. CDR1 is ENHRY and CDR2 is SYGVKD in the germline V gene. This CDR3 is 14 amino acids long.

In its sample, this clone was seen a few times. The CDR3 is CAWSGTTTGSAEQYF. In DNA, the CDR3 is TGTGCCTGGAGTGGGACTACCACGGGATCTGCCGAGCAGTACTTC. This chain uses TRBV30 with TRBJ2-7; a weak D match, TRBD2 (6 bases). Looked up from germline, CDR1 is GTSNPN and CDR2 is SVGIG (reference sequence). CDR3 length: 15 residues. V lost 1 base and J 6 bases, leaving 19 bases between the germline ends.